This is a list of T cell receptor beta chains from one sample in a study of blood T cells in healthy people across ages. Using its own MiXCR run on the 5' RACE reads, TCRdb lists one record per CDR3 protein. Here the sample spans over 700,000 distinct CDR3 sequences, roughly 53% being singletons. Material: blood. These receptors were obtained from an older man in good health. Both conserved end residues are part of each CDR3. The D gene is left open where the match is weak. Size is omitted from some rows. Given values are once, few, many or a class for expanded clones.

CDR3 DNA: TGTGCCAGCAGCCATAGGGGGTGGGTGGATACGCAGTATTTT
CDR3 protein: CASSHRGWVDTQYF
V gene: TRBV3-1
D gene: NA
clone size: NA
J gene: TRBJ2-3

CDR3 DNA: TGTGCCACGCGGGACGCAGGTTACTCTGGAAACACCATATATTTT
CDR3 protein: CATRDAGYSGNTIYF
V gene: TRBV10-3
D gene: NA
clone size: NA
J gene: TRBJ1-3

CDR3 DNA: TGCAGTGCTAGAGGATCAACTAGCGGGAACTCCTACAATGAGCAGTTCTTC
CDR3 protein: CSARGSTSGNSYNEQFF
V gene: TRBV20-1
D gene: TRBD2
clone size: few
J gene: TRBJ2-1

CDR3 DNA: TGTGCCAGTAACCTAGTTGAGGGGGAGACCCAGTACTTC
CDR3 protein: CASNLVEGETQYF
V gene: TRBV6-6
D gene: NA
clone size: NA
J gene: TRBJ2-5

CDR3 DNA: TGTGCCAGCAGCCACGCCCCTTACAATGAGCAGTTCTTC
CDR3 protein: CASSHAPYNEQFF
V gene: TRBV3-1
D gene: NA
clone size: NA
J gene: TRBJ2-1

CDR3 DNA: TGTGCCAGCAGCCAACCCCCGGGACTAGCGGGAAACTATGAGCAGTTCTTC
CDR3 protein: CASSQPPGLAGNYEQFF
V gene: TRBV4-1
D gene: TRBD2
clone size: NA
J gene: TRBJ2-1

CDR3 DNA: TGTGCCAGCTACACGGGACAGGGTAAAGGCTACACCTTC
CDR3 protein: CASYTGQGKGYTF
V gene: TRBV28
D gene: TRBD1
clone size: NA
J gene: TRBJ1-2

CDR3 DNA: TGTGCCAGCAGTTCCCAGAGCCTCGCCCACGAGCAGTACTTC
CDR3 protein: CASSSQSLAHEQYF
V gene: TRBV28
D gene: NA
clone size: many
J gene: TRBJ2-7

CDR3 DNA: TGCAGCGTTCCGGGACAGAGTTTCTATGGCTACACCTTC
CDR3 protein: CSVPGQSFYGYTF
V gene: TRBV29-1
D gene: TRBD1
clone size: NA
J gene: TRBJ1-2

CDR3 DNA: TGTGCCATCAGTGAGGCAGTGGGCGGGGTGGAGTACTTC
CDR3 protein: CAISEAVGGVEYF
V gene: TRBV10-3
D gene: NA
clone size: once
J gene: TRBJ2-4

CDR3 DNA: TGTGCCAGCAGCCAAGGGACAGTAGAAGGCTACACCTTC
CDR3 protein: CASSQGTVEGYTF
V gene: TRBV11-3
D gene: TRBD1
clone size: NA
J gene: TRBJ1-2

CDR3 DNA: TGTGCCAGCAGCTCCGACCACGAGCAGTACTTC
CDR3 protein: CASSSDHEQYF
V gene: TRBV11-1
D gene: NA
clone size: few
J gene: TRBJ2-7

CDR3 DNA: TGTGCCATCACCCGACAGGAAAGAGATACGCAGTATTTT
CDR3 protein: CAITRQERDTQYF
V gene: TRBV10-3
D gene: NA
clone size: NA
J gene: TRBJ2-3